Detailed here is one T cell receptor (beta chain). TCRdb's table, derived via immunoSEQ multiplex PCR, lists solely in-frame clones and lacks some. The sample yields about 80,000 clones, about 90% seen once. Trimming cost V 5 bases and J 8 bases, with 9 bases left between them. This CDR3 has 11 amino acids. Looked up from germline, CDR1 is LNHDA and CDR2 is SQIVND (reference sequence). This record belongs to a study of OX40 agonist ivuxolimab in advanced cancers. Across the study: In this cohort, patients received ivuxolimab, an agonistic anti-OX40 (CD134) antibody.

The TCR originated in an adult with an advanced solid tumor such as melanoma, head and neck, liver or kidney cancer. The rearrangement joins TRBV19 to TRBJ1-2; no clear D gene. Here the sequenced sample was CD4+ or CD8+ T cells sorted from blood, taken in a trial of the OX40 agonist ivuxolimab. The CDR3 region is CASSRSGGYTF. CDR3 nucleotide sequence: TGTGCCAGTAGTCGCTCTGGGGGCTACACCTTC.